This T cell receptor (beta chain) was identified during a study of shared clonotypes between healthy human individuals. Original methodology: ImmunoSEQ junction-only sequences lacked quality scores, so their filtering differed. TCRdb's table, derived via immunoSEQ multiplex PCR, lists solely in-frame clones and lacks some. The DNA was the basis for D and trimming; V, J and clone size are from that table. The table lists fewer than 1.6 million clones, approximately 98.5% of them singletons. The germline gives CDR1 MNHNS, CDR2 SASEGT. Trimming pared 7 bases from V and 5 bases from J, leaving 17 bases between. This CDR3 is 14 amino acids long.

The rearrangement uses TRBV6-1 and TRBJ1-2; maybe TRBD1 (6 bases). This TCR was sampled from a man younger than 40 in good health. Sequenced: naive CD4+ T cells sorted from blood. The subset here: CD45RA+ positively selected. The CDR3 is CASMTSGGRYGYTF. CDR3 in DNA: TGTGCCAGCATGACCTCTGGGGGCCGTTATGGCTACACCTTC.